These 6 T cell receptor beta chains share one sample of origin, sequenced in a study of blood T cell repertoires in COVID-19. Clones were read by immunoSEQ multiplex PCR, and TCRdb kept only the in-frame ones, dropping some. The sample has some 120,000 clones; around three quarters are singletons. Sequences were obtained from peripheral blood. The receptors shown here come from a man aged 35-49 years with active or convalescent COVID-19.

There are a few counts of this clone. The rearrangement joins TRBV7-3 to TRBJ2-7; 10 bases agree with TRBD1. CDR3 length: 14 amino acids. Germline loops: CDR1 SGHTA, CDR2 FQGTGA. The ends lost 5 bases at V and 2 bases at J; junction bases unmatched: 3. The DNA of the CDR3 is TGTGCCAGCAGCCTTGGGACAGGGGCCTACGAGCAGTACTTC. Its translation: CASSLGTGAYEQYF. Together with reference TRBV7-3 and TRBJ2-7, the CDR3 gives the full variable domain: GAGVSQTPSNKVTEKGKYVELRCDPISGHTALYWYRQSLGQGPEFLIYFQGTGAADDSGLPNDRFFAVRPEGSVSTLKIQRTERGDSAVYLCASSLGTGAYEQYFGPGTRLTVT.

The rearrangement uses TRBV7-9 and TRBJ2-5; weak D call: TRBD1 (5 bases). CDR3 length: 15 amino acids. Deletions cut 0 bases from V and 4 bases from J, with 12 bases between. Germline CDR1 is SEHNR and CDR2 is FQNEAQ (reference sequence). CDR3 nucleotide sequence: TGTGCCAGCAGCTTAGCCTGGGGCTTGGGAGAGACCCAGTACTTC. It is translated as CASSLAWGLGETQYF.

DNA of the CDR3: TGTGCCAGCAGTTACTCGATCGGCGGCTCCTACGAGCAGTACTTC. Translated, it gives CASSYSIGGSYEQYF. This sequence joins TRBV6-2 or TRBV6-3 and TRBJ2-7; D unclear. The CDR3 contains 15 residues. CDR1 is MNHEY and CDR2 is SVGEGT in the germline V gene. V shed 0 bases and J shed 0 bases, with 9 bases lying between them.

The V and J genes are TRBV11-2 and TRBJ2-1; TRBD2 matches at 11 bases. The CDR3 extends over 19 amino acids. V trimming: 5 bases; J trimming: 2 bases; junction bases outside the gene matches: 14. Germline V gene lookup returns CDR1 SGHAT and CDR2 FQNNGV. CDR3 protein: CASSPGLAGTSLAYNEQFF. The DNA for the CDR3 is TGTGCCAGCAGCCCAGGACTAGCGGGCACTTCCCTGGCCTACAATGAGCAGTTCTTC.

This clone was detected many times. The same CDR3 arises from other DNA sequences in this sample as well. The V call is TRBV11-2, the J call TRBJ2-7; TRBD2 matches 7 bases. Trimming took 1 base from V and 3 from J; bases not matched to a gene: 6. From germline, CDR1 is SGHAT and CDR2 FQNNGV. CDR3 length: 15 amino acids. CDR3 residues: CASSLVGGSLYEQYF. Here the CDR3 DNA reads TGTGCCAGCAGCTTAGTGGGCGGGAGTCTCTACGAGCAGTACTTC.

The CDR3 bases are TGTGCCAGCAGTTTCACTGGGACAGCCTACAATGAGCAGTTCTTC. Protein: CASSFTGTAYNEQFF. The rearrangement links TRBV27 to TRBJ2-1; 7 bases fit TRBD1. This CDR3 is built from 15 residues. With 3 bases clipped from V and 2 bases from J, the junction kept 4 bases outside the gene matches. CDR1 and CDR2 from the germline V gene are MNHEY and SMNVEV (reference sequence).